This T cell receptor (beta chain) was identified in a study of cytomegalovirus exposure and HLA in healthy donors. The study ran its PCR with 60 Vbeta and 13 Jbeta primers. Data came from immunoSEQ multiplex PCR; TCRdb stores just in-frame clones and leaves some out. The sample lists 95,000 to 110,000 clones, around 76% occurring once. Germline loops: CDR1 LGHNA, CDR2 YNFKEQ. The CDR3 is made up of 15 amino acids. With 6 bases clipped from V and 4 bases from J, the junction kept 7 bases outside the gene matches. What was sequenced was PBMCs. The sequence derives from a woman between 18 and 29 years old in good health and CMV-seropositive. V is TRBV4-2 and J is TRBJ2-7; 12 nucleotides line up with TRBD2. The CDR3 loop is CASRFATSGGYEQYF. The DNA of the CDR3 is TGTGCCAGCAGATTCGCGACTAGCGGGGGTTACGAGCAGTACTTC.